This TCR beta chain derives from a study of blood T cell repertoires in COVID-19. Overall study context: T cells, B-cell-depleted T cells, or PBMCs provided the cDNA or gDNA that served as material.

V was clipped by 6 bases and J by 11 bases; unmatched bases: 23. The germline V gene encodes CDR1 MNHEY and CDR2 SVGEGT. The CDR3 totals 18 residues. The data were produced by immunoSEQ multiplex PCR, yet TCRdb's version contains in-frame clones alone and is incomplete. In the table there are 55,000 to 90,000 clones, 70% to 90% of which are singletons. The sample taken for sequencing was peripheral blood. This chain connects TRBV6-2 or TRBV6-3 to TRBJ1-4; 8 bases fit TRBD1. The source of this sequence is a man in his 70s with active COVID-19. The CDR3 sequence: CASSPINQHGQGPEKLFF. In DNA, the CDR3 is TGTGCCAGCAGCCCTATTAACCAACACGGACAGGGCCCGGAGAAACTGTTTTTT.